These T cell receptor beta chains were read from a single sample in a study of cytomegalovirus exposure and HLA in healthy donors. Assay: immunoSEQ multiplex PCR; the TCRdb copy retains only in-frame clones and omits some. The profile covers about 130,000 clones, with about two thirds appearing a single time and less than 5% taken by the ten largest. The sample comprised PBMCs. The receptors stem from a man aged 50 to 59 in good health and CMV-seropositive. The CDR3 runs from the conserved cysteine through the conserved F or W. A D gene is named only where the DNA matches it firmly. The size field is filled for only some rows; it gives once, few, many or a size class.

>TRBV9|NA|TRBD1|TRBJ1-1
TGTGCCAGCAGCGTAGACGCCGCAGGGGGAACTGAAGCTTTCTTT
CASSVDAAGGTEAFF
>TRBV28|NA|NA|TRBJ2-7
TGTGCCAGCAGTCCTGGACAAATTACCTACGAGCAGTACTTC
CASSPGQITYEQYF
>TRBV11-3|once|TRBD2|TRBJ2-5
TGTGCCAGCAGCGAAAGGTCCGGGAGGGTGAGAGAGACCCAGTACTTC
CASSERSGRVRETQYF
>TRBV19|NA|NA|TRBJ1-6
TGTGCCAGTAGTATCCGGCCGGGAAATAATTCACCCCTCCACTTT
CASSIRPGNNSPLHF
>TRBV11-2|few|TRBD1|TRBJ1-6
TGTGCCAGCAGCTTAGCAGGGGGCGCGCTTAATTCACCCCTCCACTTT
CASSLAGGALNSPLHF
>TRBV19|NA|TRBD1|TRBJ2-7
TGTGCCAGTAAGGGAGACAGGGAATCGCGCGAGCAGTACTTC
CASKGDRESREQYF
>TRBV2|few|NA|TRBJ2-5
TGTGCCAGCTCGTCGGTGTACCAAGAGACCCAGTACTTC
CASSSVYQETQYF
>TRBV7-3|NA|TRBD2|TRBJ2-1
TGTGCCAGCAGCTCGGGACTAGCGGGAGGAGGCAATGAGCAGTTCTTC
CASSSGLAGGGNEQFF
>TRBV7-9|NA|NA|TRBJ2-2
TGTGCCAGCAGCCCCCGAGGCAGCGGGGAGCTGTTTTTT
CASSPRGSGELFF
>TRBV12-5|NA|NA|TRBJ2-1
TGTGCTAGTGGTTTAACCCTAGGGGGACCCCTCTTCAATGAGCAGTTCTTC
CASGLTLGGPLFNEQFF
>TRBV5-8|NA|TRBD1|TRBJ1-5
TGTGCCAGCAGCTTAAAATTACAGGGGCAGCCCCAGCATTTT
CASSLKLQGQPQHF
>TRBV28|NA|TRBD1|TRBJ1-5
TGTGCCAGCAGTCGTCTCACCCCACAAGGACAGGTTAGCAATCAGCCCCAGCATTTT
CASSRLTPQGQVSNQPQHF
>TRBV6-1|few|NA|TRBJ2-2
TGTGCCAGCAGTGAAAGGTCAGGCCCTGGGGAGCTGTTTTTT
CASSERSGPGELFF
>TRBV6-1|NA|TRBD2|TRBJ2-1
TGTGCCAGCAGTGCGACTAGCGGGGGCCGTAATGAGCAGTTCTTC
CASSATSGGRNEQFF
>TRBV15|NA|TRBD2|TRBJ2-2
TGTGCCACCAGCAGGGGGACTAGCGGCCTGAGGATCGGGGAGCTGTTTTTT
CATSRGTSGLRIGELFF
>TRBV27|NA|NA|TRBJ2-1
TGTGCCAGCAGTTTACGAGGGAGCTCCTACAATGAGCAGTTCTTC
CASSLRGSSYNEQFF
>TRBV5-1|once|TRBD1|TRBJ2-7
TGCGCCAGCAGCTGGACAGGGGTGGGGTCCTCCTACGAGCAGTACTTC
CASSWTGVGSSYEQYF
>TRBV2|NA|NA|TRBJ1-1
TGTGCCAGCAGTGAATGGGGGGGGAGCACTGAAGCTTTCTTT
CASSEWGGSTEAFF
>TRBV7-2|NA|TRBD2|TRBJ2-3
TGTGCCAGCAGCTTAGGGACTAGCGGGGGAGATACGCAGTATTTT
CASSLGTSGGDTQYF
>TRBV6-6|NA|NA|TRBJ1-2
TGTGCCAGCAGTTACAGTAAAGGGGACTATGGCTACACCTTC
CASSYSKGDYGYTF